Each of the 27 T cell receptor beta chains below was sequenced from the same sample in a study of radiotherapy plus CTLA-4 blockade in lung cancer. Libraries were prepared by immunoSEQ multiplex PCR; TCRdb keeps only in-frame clonotypes and omits some of them. The data show roughly 130,000 clones, with about 90% seen just once and roughly 7% held by the top ten. The specimen comprised peripheral blood, sampled from a patient treated with radiotherapy plus ipilimumab. Receptors originate from a human donor with non-small cell lung cancer that progressed on radiotherapy plus ipilimumab.

The chain links TRBV5-1 to TRBJ1-5; D perhaps matches TRBD1 (5 bases). The CDR3 has 14 residues. V lost 4 bases, J lost 6 bases, and 14 bases lay in between. The germline CDR1 and CDR2 sequences are SGHRS and YFSETQ. The CDR3 sequence: CASSPMGGSQPQHF. The CDR3 nucleotides read TGCGCCAGCAGCCCCATGGGGGGGAGTCAGCCCCAGCATTTT.

This clone has a handful of counts. V is TRBV4-2 and J is TRBJ2-3; no clear D gene. There are 16 residues in the CDR3. CDR1 and CDR2 (germline): LGHNA, YNFKEQ. The germline V and J ends were trimmed by 4 bases and 0 bases, with 14 bases remaining between them. The CDR3 reads CASSPQAARSTDTQYF. CDR3 bases: TGTGCCAGCAGCCCCCAGGCGGCGCGAAGCACAGATACGCAGTATTTT.

The rearrangement links TRBV2 to TRBJ2-1; 13 bases fit TRBD2. Germline CDR1 reads SNHLY; CDR2 reads FYNNEI. Trimming at V came to 3 bases and at J to 6 bases, leaving 5 bases not matched to a gene. The CDR3 contains 16 residues. CDR3 sequence: CASSDWTSGSGNEQFF. The CDR3 DNA reads TGTGCCAGCAGTGACTGGACTAGCGGGAGCGGCAATGAGCAGTTCTTC.

The chain uses TRBV2 and TRBJ2-2; 7 bases align to TRBD2. The CDR3 is 15 residues long. V trimming: 0 bases; J trimming: 7 bases; junction bases outside the gene matches: 5. Germline assignment: CDR1 SNHLY and CDR2 FYNNEI. The DNA for the CDR3 is TGTGCCAGCAGTGAAGCGGGAGGGCCGGTCGGGGAGCTGTTTTTT. It codes for CASSEAGGPVGELFF.

The chain uses TRBV5-1 and TRBJ1-1; 7 nucleotides match TRBD1. Losses at the gene ends were 4 bases for V and 1 base for J; bases not matched to a gene: 4. Germline V gives CDR1 SGHRS, CDR2 YFSETQ. The CDR3 extends over 14 amino acids. The CDR3 protein is CASSEGARNTEAFF. The CDR3 nucleotides read TGCGCCAGCAGCGAGGGGGCGCGGAACACTGAAGCTTTCTTT. Using reference TRBV5-1 and TRBJ1-1 for the parts outside the CDR3, the full variable domain is KAGVTQTPRYLIKTRGQQVTLSCSPISGHRSVSWYQQTPGQGLQFLFEYFSETQRNKGNFPGRFSGRQFSNSRSEMNVSTLELGDSALYLCASSEGARNTEAFFGQGTRLTVV.

This clone appeared once. J is TRBJ1-1 and V is TRBV5-6; 7 bases align to TRBD1. The CDR3 has 14 amino acids. Germline V CDR1 and CDR2: SGHDT, YYEEEE. Germline trimming cut 4 bases from V and 6 bases from J; bases unmatched to any gene: 9. CDR3 loop: CASSLLQGLAEAFF. Written as DNA, the CDR3 is TGTGCCAGCAGCCTATTACAGGGGTTGGCTGAAGCTTTCTTT.

This chain links TRBV18 with TRBJ2-5; 11 bases align to TRBD2. Germline V gene sequence: CDR1 KGHSH, CDR2 LQKENI. This CDR3 has 14 amino acids. Trimming took 6 bases from V and 3 from J; bases not matched to a gene: 3. The CDR3, as DNA: TGTGCCAGCTCGGATAGCGGGAGGGAAGAGACCCAGTACTTC. Translating gives CASSDSGREETQYF.

The rearrangement links TRBV7-3 to TRBJ2-1; D is unclear. In germline, CDR1 is SGHTA, CDR2 FQGTGA. The CDR3 contains 14 residues. V was clipped by 3 bases and J by 2 bases, with 8 bases between them. DNA of the CDR3: TGTGCCAGCAGCTTCAAGGACGCCTACAATGAGCAGTTCTTC. Its protein is CASSFKDAYNEQFF.

The J gene is TRBJ2-2, the V gene TRBV30, with D tentatively TRBD2 (5 bases). This CDR3 spans 13 amino acids. With 5 bases removed from V and 3 bases from J, the gap between germline ends came to 10 bases. The V gene's germline CDR1 is GTSNPN and CDR2 SVGIG (reference sequence). The CDR3 nucleotides are TGTGCCTGGGGCAACGGGGACACCGGGGAGCTGTTTTTT. Translated, it gives CAWGNGDTGELFF.

This clone has only one observation. Other nucleotide sequences from this sample produce the same CDR3. The V gene is TRBV20-1, the J gene TRBJ2-3; no reliable D call. V was cut by 3 bases and J by 2 bases, with 3 bases left in between. Germline values: CDR1 DFQATT, CDR2 SNEGSKA (reference sequence). CDR3 length: 11 residues. CDR3: CSASPTDTQYF. The DNA of the CDR3 is TGCAGTGCTAGCCCCACAGATACGCAGTATTTT.

This chain links TRBV6-4 with TRBJ2-5, with 9 bases identical to TRBD1. CDR3 length: 16 amino acids. Looked up from germline, CDR1 is MRHNA and CDR2 is SNTAGT. With V trimmed by 2 bases and J by 5 bases, 9 bases remained unmatched. CDR3 sequence reads: CASSDLLLDRGETQYF. In DNA, the CDR3 is TGTGCCAGCAGTGACCTACTCTTAGACAGGGGGGAGACCCAGTACTTC.

V and J are TRBV5-6 and TRBJ1-1, with a possible D match to TRBD1 (6 bases). With 3 bases removed from V and 1 base from J, the gap between germline ends came to 16 bases. Germline CDR1 reads SGHDT; CDR2 reads YYEEEE. The CDR3 sequence is 16 residues long. Here the CDR3 DNA reads TGTGCCAGCAGCTCACAGTGGAGGACAGCGAACACTGAAGCTTTCTTT. Amino acid sequence: CASSSQWRTANTEAFF.

The chain uses TRBV27 and TRBJ1-1; possibly TRBD1 for D (5 bases). With 0 bases removed from V and 4 bases from J, the gap between germline ends came to 12 bases. The CDR3 sequence is 15 residues long. Germline lookup yields CDR1 MNHEY and CDR2 SMNVEV (reference sequence). CDR3: CASSLSTRGVTEAFF. CDR3 sequence (DNA): TGTGCCAGCAGTTTATCGACTAGGGGAGTCACTGAAGCTTTCTTT.

This sequence joins TRBV18 and TRBJ2-6, with D perhaps matching TRBD1 (5 bases). Trimming removed 8 bases at V and 2 bases at J, with 10 bases between. CDR1 and CDR2 from the germline V gene are KGHSH and LQKENI. This CDR3 is built from 14 residues. CDR3 coding DNA: TGTGCCAGCACCACAGGTGCTGGGGCCAACGTCCTGACTTTC. This encodes CASTTGAGANVLTF.

The sample holds one count of this clone. This chain uses TRBV18 with TRBJ1-1, with D possibly matching TRBD1 (5 bases). The CDR3 runs to 13 residues. V was shortened by 3 bases and J by 8 bases, with 13 bases between the two germline ends. Germline CDR1 is KGHSH and CDR2 is LQKENI. The CDR3 loop reads CASSPGALREAFF. As DNA, the CDR3 is TGTGCCAGCTCACCCGGGGCTTTAAGGGAAGCTTTCTTT.

The rearrangement uses TRBV7-9 and TRBJ2-3, with 8 bases aligning to TRBD2. With 5 bases clipped from V and 1 base from J, the junction kept 5 bases outside the gene matches. This CDR3 spans 15 amino acids. The germline gives CDR1 SEHNR, CDR2 FQNEAQ (reference sequence). The CDR3 DNA follows: TGTGCCAGCAGCCCAGCGGGAGTGGGCACAGATACGCAGTATTTT. Residues: CASSPAGVGTDTQYF.

This sequence joins TRBV19 and TRBJ2-1, with TRBD2 identical over 8 bases. The CDR3 has 18 amino acids. J was trimmed by 9 bases and V by 1 base; bases with no gene match: 17. Germline V gene sequence: CDR1 LNHDA, CDR2 SQIVND (reference sequence). Written as DNA, the CDR3 is TGTGCCAGTAGTATAGCAGGAGGTAGCGGGATCAACCTGGGTGAGCAGTTCTTC. Translating gives CASSIAGGSGINLGEQFF.

In this sample, this clone turned up once. CDR3 protein: CASNDGIPYNEQFF. CDR3 in DNA: TGTGCCAGTAATGACGGGATCCCCTACAATGAGCAGTTCTTC. The rearrangement joins TRBV19 to TRBJ2-1; tentatively, D is TRBD2 (5 bases). Deletions cut 7 bases from V and 2 bases from J, with 12 bases between. Germline V CDR1 and CDR2: LNHDA, SQIVND (reference sequence). The CDR3 extends over 14 amino acids.

The rearrangement uses TRBV6-5 and TRBJ2-3, with a possible D match to TRBD1 (5 bases). Trimming pared 7 bases from V and 4 bases from J, leaving 15 bases between. Per germline, CDR1 MNHEY and CDR2 SVGAGI. The CDR3 contains 14 residues. The CDR3 DNA is TGTGCCAGCACCCCGTGGGGCGATTCAGATACGCAGTATTTT. Protein product: CASTPWGDSDTQYF.

The CDR3 here is CASSSWDNTEAFF. The CDR3 bases are TGTGCCAGCAGTTCTTGGGATAACACTGAAGCTTTCTTT. The chain employs TRBV6-6 and TRBJ1-1; D is unresolved. Germline V lookup: CDR1 MNHNY, CDR2 SVGAGI (reference sequence). The CDR3 runs to 13 residues. V lost 4 bases, J lost 2 bases, and 8 bases lay in between.

The chain joins TRBV5-8 to TRBJ2-1; D is undetermined. Germline-derived CDR1 and CDR2 are SGHTS and YDEGEE. This CDR3 region has 13 residues. Trimming cost V 0 bases and J 14 bases, with 15 bases left between them. CDR3 DNA: TGTGCCAGCAGCTTGGGAACCACCCCGGTCGAGTTCTTC. Residues: CASSLGTTPVEFF.

This chain joins TRBV6-6 and TRBJ2-1; the D is unclear. Germline CDR1 is MNHNY and CDR2 is SVGAGI (reference sequence). Deletions cut 4 bases from V and 12 bases from J, with 13 bases between. This CDR3 has 12 residues. The CDR3 DNA reads as TGTGCCAGCAGTTCCCCCCCCACCGGGCAGTTCTTC. It specifies CASSSPPTGQFF.

As concerns this clone: The identical CDR3 is also encoded by other nucleotide sequences in the sample. V is TRBV4-1 and J is TRBJ1-1, with D perhaps matching TRBD1 (5 bases). The germline V and J ends were trimmed by 1 base and 6 bases, with 15 bases remaining between them. The CDR3 consists of 15 residues. Germline lookup yields CDR1 MGHRA and CDR2 YSYEKL. Here the CDR3 DNA reads TGCGCCAGCAGCCAAGCCAAGGGGAAACTTGCTGAAGCTTTCTTT. Its protein product is CASSQAKGKLAEAFF.

This chain links TRBV20-1 with TRBJ1-1; TRBD1 is a possible D gene (6 bases). V was shortened by 5 bases and J by 9 bases, with 13 bases between the two germline ends. The length of the CDR3 is 11 residues. Germline-derived CDR1 and CDR2 are DFQATT and SNEGSKA (reference sequence). The CDR3 loop reads CSADDRNQAFF. The CDR3 region has the DNA TGCAGTGCTGACGACAGGAATCAAGCTTTCTTT.

The rearrangement joins TRBV5-1 to TRBJ2-3; D gene unclear. CDR3 length: 11 amino acids. Germline CDR1 is SGHRS and CDR2 is YFSETQ. V was cut by 2 bases and J by 5 bases, with 3 bases left in between. This CDR3 is CASSFEDTQYF. The DNA for the CDR3 is TGCGCCAGCAGCTTTGAAGATACGCAGTATTTT. Looking up the rest from reference TRBV5-1 and TRBJ2-3 gives the full variable domain: KAGVTQTPRYLIKTRGQQVTLSCSPISGHRSVSWYQQTPGQGLQFLFEYFSETQRNKGNFPGRFSGRQFSNSRSEMNVSTLELGDSALYLCASSFEDTQYFGPGTRLTVL.

The CDR3 protein is CAISLTGDSNQPQHF. The CDR3 DNA follows: TGTGCCATCAGCCTGACAGGAGATAGCAATCAGCCCCAGCATTTT. The chain carries TRBV10-3 and TRBJ1-5; D might be TRBD1 (6 bases). V gave up 6 bases and J gave up 0 bases, with 12 bases separating them. Germline loops: CDR1 ENHRY, CDR2 SYGVKD. This CDR3 is 15 amino acids long.

The J gene is TRBJ2-5, the V gene TRBV25-1; D may be TRBD1 (6 bases). With 2 bases removed from V and 2 bases from J, the gap between germline ends came to 21 bases. The germline CDR1 and CDR2 sequences are MGHDK and SYGVNS. The CDR3 runs to 18 residues. Here the CDR3 reads CASSEHRTAKNLQETQYF. CDR3 coding DNA: TGTGCCAGCAGTGAACACAGGACAGCAAAAAACTTGCAAGAGACCCAGTACTTC. Together with reference TRBV25-1 and TRBJ2-5, the CDR3 gives the full variable domain: EADIYQTPRYLVIGTGKKITLECSQTMGHDKMYWYQQDPGMELHLIHYSYGVNSTEKGDLSSESTVSRIRTEHFPLTLESARPSHTSQYLCASSEHRTAKNLQETQYFGPGTRLLVL.